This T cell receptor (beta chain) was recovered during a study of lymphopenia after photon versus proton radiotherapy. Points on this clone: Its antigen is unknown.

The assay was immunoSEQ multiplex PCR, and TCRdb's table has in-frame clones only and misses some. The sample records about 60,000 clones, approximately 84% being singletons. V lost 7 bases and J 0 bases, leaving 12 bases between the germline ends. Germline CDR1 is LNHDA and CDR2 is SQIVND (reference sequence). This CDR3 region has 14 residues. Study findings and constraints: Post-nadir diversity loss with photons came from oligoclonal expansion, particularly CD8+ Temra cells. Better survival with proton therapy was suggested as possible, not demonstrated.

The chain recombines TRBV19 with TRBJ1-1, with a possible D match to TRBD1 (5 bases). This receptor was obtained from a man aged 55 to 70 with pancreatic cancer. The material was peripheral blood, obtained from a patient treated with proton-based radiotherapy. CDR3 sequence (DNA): TGTGCCAGTACTCCGGGACGAATGAACACTGAAGCTTTCTTT. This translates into CASTPGRMNTEAFF.